This T cell receptor beta chain is from a study of cytomegalovirus exposure and HLA in healthy donors. This CDR3 spans 17 amino acids. CDR1 is LNHDA, CDR2 SQIVND, per germline (reference sequence). V was pared by 1 base and J by 0 bases, with 7 bases of the junction left unmatched. PCR primers comprised 60 Vbeta and 13 Jbeta primers. The method was immunoSEQ multiplex PCR; TCRdb's version includes in-frame clones alone and lacks a portion of them. The table lists 200,000 to 250,000 clones, approximately 87% of them singletons. This sequence originates from a human donor in good health. The chain couples TRBV19 to TRBJ2-3, with 7 bases lining up with TRBD2. The material sequenced was PBMCs. CDR3: CASSIGEGWLSTDTQYF. CDR3 nucleotides: TGTGCCAGTAGTATAGGGGAGGGATGGCTAAGCACAGATACGCAGTATTTT.